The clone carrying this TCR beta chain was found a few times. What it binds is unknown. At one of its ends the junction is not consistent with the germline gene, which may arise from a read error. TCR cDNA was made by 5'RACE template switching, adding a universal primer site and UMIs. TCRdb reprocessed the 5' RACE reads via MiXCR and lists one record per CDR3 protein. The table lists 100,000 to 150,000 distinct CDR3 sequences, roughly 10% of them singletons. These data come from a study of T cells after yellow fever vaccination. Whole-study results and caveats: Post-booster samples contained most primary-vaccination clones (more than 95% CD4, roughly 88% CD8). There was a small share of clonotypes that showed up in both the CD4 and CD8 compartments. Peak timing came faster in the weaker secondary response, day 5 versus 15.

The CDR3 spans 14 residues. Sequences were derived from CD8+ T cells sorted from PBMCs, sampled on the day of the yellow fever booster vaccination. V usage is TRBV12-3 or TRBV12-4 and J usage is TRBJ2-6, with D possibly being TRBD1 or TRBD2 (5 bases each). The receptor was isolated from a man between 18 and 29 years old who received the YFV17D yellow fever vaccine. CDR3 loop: CASSQEGRANVLTF. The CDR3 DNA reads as TGTGCCAGCAGTCAAGAGGGACGGGCGAACGTCCTGACTTTC.